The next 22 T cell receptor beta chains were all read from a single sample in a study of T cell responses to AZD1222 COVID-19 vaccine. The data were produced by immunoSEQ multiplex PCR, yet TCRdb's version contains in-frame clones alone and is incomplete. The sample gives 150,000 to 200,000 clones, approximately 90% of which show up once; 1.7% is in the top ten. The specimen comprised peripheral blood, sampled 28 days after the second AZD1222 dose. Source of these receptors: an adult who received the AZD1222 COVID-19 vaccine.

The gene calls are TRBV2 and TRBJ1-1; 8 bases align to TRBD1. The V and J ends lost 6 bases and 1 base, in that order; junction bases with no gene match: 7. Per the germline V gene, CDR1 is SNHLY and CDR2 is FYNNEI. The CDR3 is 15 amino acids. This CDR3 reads CASSERQGPNTEAFF. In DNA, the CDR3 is TGTGCCAGCAGCGAGAGACAGGGGCCGAACACTGAAGCTTTCTTT.

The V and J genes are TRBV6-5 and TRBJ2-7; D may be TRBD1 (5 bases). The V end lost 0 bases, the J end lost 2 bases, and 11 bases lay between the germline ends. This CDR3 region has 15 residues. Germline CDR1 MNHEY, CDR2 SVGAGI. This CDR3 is CASSYSTATTYEQYF. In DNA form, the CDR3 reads TGTGCCAGCAGTTACTCGACAGCTACAACCTACGAGCAGTACTTC.

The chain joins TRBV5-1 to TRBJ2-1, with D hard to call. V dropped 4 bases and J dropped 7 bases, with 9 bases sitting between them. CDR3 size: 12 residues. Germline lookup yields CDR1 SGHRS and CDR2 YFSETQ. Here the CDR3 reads CASSIWGNEQFF. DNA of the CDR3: TGCGCCAGCAGCATTTGGGGAAATGAGCAGTTCTTC.

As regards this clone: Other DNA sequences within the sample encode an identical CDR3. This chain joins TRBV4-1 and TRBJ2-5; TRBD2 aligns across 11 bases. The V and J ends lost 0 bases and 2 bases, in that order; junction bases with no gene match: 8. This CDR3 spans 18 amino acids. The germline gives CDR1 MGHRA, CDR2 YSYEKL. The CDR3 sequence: CASSQELLLAGAQETQYF. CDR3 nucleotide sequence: TGCGCCAGCAGCCAAGAGTTGCTACTAGCGGGGGCTCAAGAGACCCAGTACTTC.

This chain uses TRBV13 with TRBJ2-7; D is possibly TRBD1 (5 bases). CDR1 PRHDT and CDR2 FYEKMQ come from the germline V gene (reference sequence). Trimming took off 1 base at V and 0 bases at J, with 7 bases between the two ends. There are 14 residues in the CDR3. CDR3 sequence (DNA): TGTGCCAGCAGCTTAGAAGGGGACTCCTACGAGCAGTACTTC. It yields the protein CASSLEGDSYEQYF.

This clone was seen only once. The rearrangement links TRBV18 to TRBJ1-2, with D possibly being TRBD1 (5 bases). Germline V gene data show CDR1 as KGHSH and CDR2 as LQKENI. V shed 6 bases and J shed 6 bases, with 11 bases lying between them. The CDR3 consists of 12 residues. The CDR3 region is CASSPGPDGYTF. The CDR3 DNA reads TGTGCCAGCTCTCCAGGGCCTGATGGCTACACCTTC.

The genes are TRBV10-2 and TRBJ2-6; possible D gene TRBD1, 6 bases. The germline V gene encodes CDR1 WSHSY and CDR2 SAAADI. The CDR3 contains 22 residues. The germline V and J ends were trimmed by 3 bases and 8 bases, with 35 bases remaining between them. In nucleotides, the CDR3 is TGCGCCAGCAGTGATTGGGTTCTTTTCAGGACAGTCTTGGGTGGTCGATCCAACGTCCTGACTTTC. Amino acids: CASSDWVLFRTVLGGRSNVLTF.

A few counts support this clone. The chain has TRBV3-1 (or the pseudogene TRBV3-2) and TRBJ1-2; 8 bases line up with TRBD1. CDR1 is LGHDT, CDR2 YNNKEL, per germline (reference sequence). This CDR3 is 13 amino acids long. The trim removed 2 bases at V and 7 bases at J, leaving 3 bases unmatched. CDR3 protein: CASSQQGAGGYTF. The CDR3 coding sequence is TGTGCCAGCAGCCAACAGGGGGCCGGTGGCTACACCTTC.

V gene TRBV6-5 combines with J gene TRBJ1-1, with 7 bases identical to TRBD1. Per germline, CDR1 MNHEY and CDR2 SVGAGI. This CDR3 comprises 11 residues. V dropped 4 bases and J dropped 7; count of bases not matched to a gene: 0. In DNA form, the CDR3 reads TGTGCCAGCAGTTGGGACAGTGAAGCTTTCTTT. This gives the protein CASSWDSEAFF.

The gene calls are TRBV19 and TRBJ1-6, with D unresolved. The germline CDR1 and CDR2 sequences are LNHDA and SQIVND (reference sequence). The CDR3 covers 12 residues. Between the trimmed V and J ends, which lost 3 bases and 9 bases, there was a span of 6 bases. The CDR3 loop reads CASSIIGSPLHF. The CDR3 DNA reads TGTGCCAGTAGTATTATAGGTTCACCCCTCCACTTT.

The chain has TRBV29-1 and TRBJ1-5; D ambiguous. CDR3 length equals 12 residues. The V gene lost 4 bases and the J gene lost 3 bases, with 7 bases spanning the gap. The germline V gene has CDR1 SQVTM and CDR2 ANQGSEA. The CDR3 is CSVGDLNQPQHF. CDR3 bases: TGCAGCGTTGGGGATCTCAATCAGCCCCAGCATTTT.

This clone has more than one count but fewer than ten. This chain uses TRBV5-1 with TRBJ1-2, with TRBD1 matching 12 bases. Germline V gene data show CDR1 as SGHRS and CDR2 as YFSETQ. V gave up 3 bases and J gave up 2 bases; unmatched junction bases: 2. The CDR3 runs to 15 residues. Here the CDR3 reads CASSWGTGGNYGYTF. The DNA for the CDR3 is TGCGCCAGCAGCTGGGGGACAGGGGGCAACTATGGCTACACCTTC. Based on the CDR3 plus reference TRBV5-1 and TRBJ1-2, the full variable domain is KAGVTQTPRYLIKTRGQQVTLSCSPISGHRSVSWYQQTPGQGLQFLFEYFSETQRNKGNFPGRFSGRQFSNSRSEMNVSTLELGDSALYLCASSWGTGGNYGYTFGSGTRLTVV.

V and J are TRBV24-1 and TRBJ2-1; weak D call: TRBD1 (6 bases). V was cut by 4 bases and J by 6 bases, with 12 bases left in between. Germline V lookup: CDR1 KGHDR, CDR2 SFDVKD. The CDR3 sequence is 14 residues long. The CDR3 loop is CATSDATGSNEQFF. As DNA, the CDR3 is TGTGCCACCAGTGACGCGACAGGCTCCAATGAGCAGTTCTTC.

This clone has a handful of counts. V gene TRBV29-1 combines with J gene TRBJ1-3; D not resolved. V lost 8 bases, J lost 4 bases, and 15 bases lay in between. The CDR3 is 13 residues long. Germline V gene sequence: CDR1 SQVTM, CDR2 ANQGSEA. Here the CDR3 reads CSIRPGVGNTIYF. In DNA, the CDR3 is TGCAGCATTCGACCGGGAGTAGGAAACACCATATATTTT.

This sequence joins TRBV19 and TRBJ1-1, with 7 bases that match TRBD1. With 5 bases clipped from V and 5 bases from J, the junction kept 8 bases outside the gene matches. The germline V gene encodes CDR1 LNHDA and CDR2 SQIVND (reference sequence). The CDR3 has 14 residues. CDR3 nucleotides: TGTGCCAGTAGTGGATCGACAGGGTTGACTGAAGCTTTCTTT. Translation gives CASSGSTGLTEAFF.

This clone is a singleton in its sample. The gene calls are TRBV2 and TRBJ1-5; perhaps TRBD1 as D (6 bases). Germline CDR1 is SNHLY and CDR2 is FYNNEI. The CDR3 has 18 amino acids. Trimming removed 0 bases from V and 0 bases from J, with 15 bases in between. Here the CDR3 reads CASSEADRYLLSNQPQHF. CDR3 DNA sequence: TGTGCCAGCAGTGAAGCGGACAGATACCTACTTAGCAATCAGCCCCAGCATTTT.

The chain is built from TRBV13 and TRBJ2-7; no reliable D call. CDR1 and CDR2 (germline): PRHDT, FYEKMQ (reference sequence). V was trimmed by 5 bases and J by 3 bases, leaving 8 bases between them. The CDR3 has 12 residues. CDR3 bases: TGTGCCAGCAGCCTTACAAGCTACGAGCAGTACTTC. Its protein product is CASSLTSYEQYF.

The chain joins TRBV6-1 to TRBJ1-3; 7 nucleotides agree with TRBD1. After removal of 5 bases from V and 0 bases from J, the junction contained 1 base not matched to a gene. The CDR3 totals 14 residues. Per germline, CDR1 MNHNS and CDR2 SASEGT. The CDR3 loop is CASSSGGSGNTIYF. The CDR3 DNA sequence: TGTGCCAGCAGTTCAGGGGGCTCTGGAAACACCATATATTTT.

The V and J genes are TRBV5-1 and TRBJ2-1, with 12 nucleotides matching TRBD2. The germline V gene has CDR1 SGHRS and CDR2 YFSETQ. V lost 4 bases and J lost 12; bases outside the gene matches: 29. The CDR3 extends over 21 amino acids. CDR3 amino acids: CASSPWQRDSTSGRKKGGQFF. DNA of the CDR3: TGCGCCAGCAGCCCCTGGCAGCGGGACAGTACTAGCGGGAGGAAAAAGGGGGGGCAGTTCTTC.

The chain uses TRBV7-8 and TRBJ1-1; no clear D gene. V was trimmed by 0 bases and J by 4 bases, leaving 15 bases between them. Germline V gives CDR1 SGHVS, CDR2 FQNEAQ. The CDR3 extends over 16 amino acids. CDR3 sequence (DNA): TGTGCCAGCAGCTTAGCCGGAAGGACTCTCCCCACTGAAGCTTTCTTT. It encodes CASSLAGRTLPTEAFF.

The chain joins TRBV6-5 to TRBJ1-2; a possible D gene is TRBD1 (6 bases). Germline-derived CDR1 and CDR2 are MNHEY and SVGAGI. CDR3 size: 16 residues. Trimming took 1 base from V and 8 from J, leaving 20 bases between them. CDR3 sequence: CASSYYLGGSSGGYTF. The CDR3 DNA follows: TGTGCCAGCAGTTACTACCTCGGGGGCTCCTCGGGAGGCTACACCTTC.

The CDR3, as DNA: TGCGCCAGCAGCAAAGGAGGTAGCACAGATACGCAGTATTTT. Protein product: CASSKGGSTDTQYF. This chain uses TRBV4-1 with TRBJ2-3; D may be TRBD2 (5 bases). Trimming removed 5 bases at V and 0 bases at J, with 9 bases between. Germline V gene data show CDR1 as MGHRA and CDR2 as YSYEKL. The CDR3 loop spans 14 amino acids.